The 27 T cell receptor beta chains listed next were all sequenced from one sample in a study of T cells after yellow fever vaccination. TCRdb ran MiXCR on the 5' RACE reads and lists one entry per CDR3 protein. The table includes 610,000 or so distinct CDR3 sequences, more than 9% detected once. The material sequenced was PBMCs, taken on the day of the yellow fever booster vaccination. These receptors were obtained from a man aged 25 to 40 who received the YFV17D yellow fever vaccine.

The V call is TRBV7-9, the J call TRBJ2-1; D might be TRBD1 (5 bases). Germline CDR1 is SEHNR and CDR2 is FQNEAQ (reference sequence). CDR3 length: 13 residues. V was cut by 1 base and J by 10 bases, with 11 bases left in between. Here the CDR3 DNA reads TGTGCCAGCAGCTTAGAAGGGGTAGGGGAGCAGTTCTTC. Residues: CASSLEGVGEQFF.

This clonotype was recorded a few times. This sequence joins TRBV4-3 and TRBJ2-3; D remains unclear. The V end was cut by 0 bases, the J end by 2 bases, with 12 bases between. Germline-derived CDR1 and CDR2 are LGHNA and YSLEER. The CDR3 covers 16 residues. The CDR3 loop is CASSQDSTGFTDTQYF. DNA for the CDR3: TGCGCCAGCAGCCAAGATAGCACTGGGTTCACAGATACGCAGTATTTT.

The chain couples TRBV7-2 to TRBJ2-7; 7 bases agree with TRBD1. This CDR3 has 14 amino acids. The V gene's germline CDR1 is SGHTA and CDR2 FQGNSA. V trimming: 4 bases; J trimming: 0 bases; junction bases outside the gene matches: 3. The CDR3 DNA sequence: TGTGCCAGCAGCTCGGGACAGCACTCCTACGAGCAGTACTTC. Protein product: CASSSGQHSYEQYF.

The chain couples TRBV10-3 to TRBJ2-2, with 10 bases that match TRBD2. CDR1 is ENHRY, CDR2 SYGVKD, per germline. Unmatched junction bases numbered 7, after V lost 7 bases and J lost 5 bases. This CDR3 is built from 15 residues. The CDR3 sequence is CAINEREGLTGELFF. The CDR3, as DNA: TGTGCCATCAACGAGCGGGAGGGCCTGACCGGGGAGCTGTTTTTT.

This sequence joins TRBV10-3 and TRBJ2-1; TRBD1 matches at 9 bases. The CDR3 has 13 residues. The trim removed 7 bases at V and 7 bases at J, leaving 5 bases unmatched. The germline V gene encodes CDR1 ENHRY and CDR2 SYGVKD. The CDR3 here is CAITFDRGNEQFF. The CDR3 coding sequence is TGTGCCATCACTTTCGACAGGGGGAATGAGCAGTTCTTC.

This clonotype was seen a few times. The chain couples TRBV29-1 to TRBJ2-5; D is unclear. Between the trimmed V and J ends, which lost 4 bases and 7 bases, there was a span of 19 bases. The CDR3 consists of 14 residues. From germline, CDR1 is SQVTM and CDR2 ANQGSEA. The CDR3 region has the DNA TGCAGCGTTGTGGGGAATGGGCCAGAAGGGACCCAGTACTTC. This codes for CSVVGNGPEGTQYF.

This clonotype was counted between two and nine times. This chain uses TRBV20-1 with TRBJ2-3, with 15 bases identical to TRBD2. Germline lookup yields CDR1 DFQATT and CDR2 SNEGSKA (reference sequence). CDR3 length equals 15 residues. Trimming took 4 bases from V and 6 from J; bases not matched to a gene: 5. The CDR3 coding sequence is TGCAGTGCTACAGATGGGACTAGCGGGGGGGATACGCAGTATTTT. Its protein is CSATDGTSGGDTQYF.

The chain is built from TRBV5-6 and TRBJ2-3, with D possibly being TRBD1 or TRBD2 (6 bases each). Trimming pared 4 bases from V and 2 bases from J, leaving 14 bases between. The CDR3 consists of 15 residues. CDR1 is SGHDT and CDR2 is YYEEEE in the germline V gene. DNA for the CDR3: TGTGCCAGCAGCCAAAAGAGGGGGGCCACAGATACGCAGTATTTT. It specifies CASSQKRGATDTQYF.

This clonotype was recorded a few times. The chain has TRBV5-4 and TRBJ2-1; TRBD2 agrees at 9 bases. The trim removed 3 bases at V and 3 bases at J, leaving 7 bases unmatched. The germline V gene encodes CDR1 SGHNT and CDR2 YYREEE (reference sequence). This CDR3 has 16 amino acids. The CDR3 DNA reads TGTGCCAGCAGCTCCCAGAGGACTAGCGACTACAATGAGCAGTTCTTC. Protein product: CASSSQRTSDYNEQFF.

V usage is TRBV14 and J usage is TRBJ1-2; possible D gene TRBD1, 5 bases. CDR3 length equals 13 residues. V shed 4 bases and J shed 8 bases, with 14 bases lying between them. CDR1 is SGHDN, CDR2 FVKESK, per germline. The CDR3 nucleotides read TGTGCCAGCAGCCCACAGGTAGAAGGGGGCTACACCTTC. Its translation is CASSPQVEGGYTF.

The table lists this clonotype with a few counts. The chain combines TRBV5-1 with TRBJ1-5; 7 nucleotides agree with TRBD1. Germline lookup yields CDR1 SGHRS and CDR2 YFSETQ. The CDR3 totals 18 residues. Germline trimming cut 4 bases from V and 2 bases from J; bases unmatched to any gene: 15. The CDR3 loop reads CASSPQGGTEFGNQPQHF. In nucleotides, the CDR3 is TGCGCCAGCAGCCCCCAAGGGGGCACGGAATTTGGCAATCAGCCCCAGCATTTT.

This clonotype was seen a few times. The rearrangement joins TRBV7-6 to TRBJ2-4; D call uncertain. V was trimmed by 5 bases and J by 0 bases, leaving 14 bases between them. The germline gives CDR1 SGHVS, CDR2 FNYEAQ. The CDR3 runs to 16 residues. The DNA for the CDR3 is TGTGCCAGCAGCCTAGACCCTGGCTTAGCCAAAAACATTCAGTACTTC. It specifies CASSLDPGLAKNIQYF.

V and J are TRBV19 and TRBJ2-5; TRBD2 matches at 7 bases. The CDR3 extends over 16 amino acids. Germline trimming cut 2 bases from V and 4 bases from J; bases unmatched to any gene: 10. The germline CDR1 and CDR2 sequences are LNHDA and SQIVND (reference sequence). Here the CDR3 reads CASSIPSGRGGETQYF. The DNA for the CDR3 is TGTGCCAGTAGTATACCTTCTGGGAGGGGTGGAGAGACCCAGTACTTC.

There are a few counts of this clonotype. The V call is TRBV4-3, the J call TRBJ2-6; D ambiguous. V lost 0 bases and J 0 bases, leaving 6 bases between the germline ends. This CDR3 region has 16 residues. In germline, CDR1 is LGHNA, CDR2 YSLEER. The CDR3 nucleotides are TGCGCCAGCAGCCAAGATGTGCCCTCTGGGGCCAACGTCCTGACTTTC. Translating it yields CASSQDVPSGANVLTF.

The rearrangement links TRBV6-2 or TRBV6-3 to TRBJ2-3, with D maybe TRBD2 (6 bases). The CDR3 is 12 residues long. Trimming took off 2 bases at V and 11 bases at J, with 11 bases between the two ends. The germline gives CDR1 MNHEY, CDR2 SVGEGT. The CDR3 is CASSYEGLRQYF. The CDR3 region has the DNA TGTGCCAGCAGTTACGAGGGACTTAGGCAGTATTTT.

The chain carries TRBV7-2 and TRBJ2-5, with a possible D match to TRBD2 (7 bases). The germline V gene has CDR1 SGHTA and CDR2 FQGNSA. This CDR3 spans 14 amino acids. The V gene lost 5 bases and the J gene lost 4 bases, with 14 bases spanning the gap. The CDR3 loop reads CASSQGGVGETQYF. The CDR3 DNA sequence: TGTGCCAGCAGCCAAGGGGGGGTTGGAGAGACCCAGTACTTC.

The rearrangement uses TRBV10-3 and TRBJ2-7; D is unclear. CDR3 length: 12 amino acids. The germline gives CDR1 ENHRY, CDR2 SYGVKD. Trimming pared 4 bases from V and 7 bases from J, leaving 11 bases between. The DNA for the CDR3 is TGTGCCATCAGTGTGGACCCCGGGGAGCAGTACTTC. This encodes CAISVDPGEQYF.

This clonotype was counted at least ten times. The chain links TRBV7-6 to TRBJ2-1; D might be TRBD2 (5 bases). V lost 1 base, J lost 5 bases, and 9 bases lay in between. Germline V gene sequence: CDR1 SGHVS, CDR2 FNYEAQ. The CDR3 runs 14 residues. The CDR3 region is CASSLGSGDNEQFF. In nucleotides, the CDR3 is TGTGCCAGCAGCTTAGGATCCGGGGACAATGAGCAGTTCTTC.

This clonotype came up a few times. The J gene is TRBJ2-2, the V gene TRBV4-3; 7 nucleotides line up with TRBD1. This CDR3 contains 13 residues. Per germline, CDR1 LGHNA and CDR2 YSLEER. The V gene end was trimmed by 3 bases and the J gene end by 9 bases; junction bases not matched to a gene: 4. DNA of the CDR3: TGCGCCAGCAGCCACCAAGGGGGCTGGGAGCTGTTTTTT. It is translated as CASSHQGGWELFF.

The chain has TRBV12-3 or TRBV12-4 and TRBJ2-7; 9 bases match TRBD1. There are 17 residues in the CDR3. V shed 6 bases and J 0 bases; nucleotides not matched to a gene: 12. The CDR3 sequence is CASSPGQGRRSSYEQYF. The DNA for the CDR3 is TGTGCCAGCAGCCCGGGACAGGGTCGTCGGAGCTCCTACGAGCAGTACTTC.

The rearrangement uses TRBV10-3 and TRBJ2-7; a weak D match, TRBD2 (5 bases). The V gene lost 0 bases and the J gene lost 2 bases, with 11 bases spanning the gap. The CDR3 contains 15 residues. CDR1 ENHRY and CDR2 SYGVKD come from the germline V gene. CDR3 nucleotide sequence: TGTGCCATCAGTGAGTCTGAGCGGCAGACCTACGAGCAGTACTTC. Protein: CAISESERQTYEQYF.

In its sample, this clonotype was seen many times. The rearrangement joins TRBV5-1 to TRBJ2-1; TRBD2 aligns across 9 bases. Germline CDR1 reads SGHRS; CDR2 reads YFSETQ. Trimming removed 4 bases from V and 8 bases from J; junction bases left unmatched: 7. The CDR3 is made up of 14 amino acids. This CDR3 is CASSPKGTSYEQFF. The CDR3 bases are TGCGCCAGCAGCCCGAAGGGGACTAGCTATGAGCAGTTCTTC.

V usage is TRBV10-2 and J usage is TRBJ2-5; 7 bases line up with TRBD2. The V gene's germline CDR1 is WSHSY and CDR2 SAAADI. The CDR3 loop spans 13 amino acids. The V segment lost 2 bases and the J segment 6 bases; nucleotides outside the gene matches: 3. The CDR3, as DNA: TGCGCCAGCAGTGAGGCTAGCGGCCAGACCCAGTACTTC. This translates into CASSEASGQTQYF.

The table lists this clonotype with many counts. J is TRBJ2-7 and V is TRBV12-3 or TRBV12-4; tentatively, D is TRBD1 (5 bases). The CDR3 covers 13 residues. V was shortened by 4 bases and J by 6 bases, with 13 bases between the two germline ends. CDR3 loop: CASSSLTGREQYF. CDR3 nucleotides: TGTGCCAGCAGTTCACTCACAGGTCGCGAGCAGTACTTC.

In this sample, this clonotype turned up a few times. The rearrangement uses TRBV19 and TRBJ1-5, with TRBD1 identical over 7 bases. Trimming cost V 9 bases and J 7 bases; bases outside gene matches: 18. Germline CDR1 LNHDA, CDR2 SQIVND (reference sequence). The CDR3 totals 16 residues. CDR3 in amino acids: CASGGLYRGKEQPQHF. The CDR3 nucleotides are TGTGCCAGCGGGGGCCTTTACAGGGGAAAGGAGCAGCCCCAGCATTTT.

This clonotype occurred many times. The V and J genes are TRBV2 and TRBJ1-5; D is undetermined. CDR1 is SNHLY and CDR2 is FYNNEI in the germline V gene. This CDR3 has 14 amino acids. The V end was cut by 11 bases, the J end by 5 bases, with 19 bases between. CDR3 nucleotides: TGTGCCTCCCGTCCGGACGCACTCTATCAGCCCCAGCATTTT. Its protein is CASRPDALYQPQHF.

The gene calls are TRBV6-1 and TRBJ1-5; D remains ambiguous. The CDR3 length is 14 residues. Germline-derived CDR1 and CDR2 are MNHNS and SASEGT. V was pared by 3 bases and J by 11 bases, with 17 bases between. CDR3 region: CASSESAGPLAQHF. The DNA of the CDR3 is TGTGCCAGCAGTGAGTCGGCAGGTCCTCTGGCCCAGCATTTT.